A selection of T cell receptor beta chains follows, all from one sample in a study of Tregs in tolerant kidney transplant recipients. The protocol was immunoSEQ multiplex PCR, while the TCRdb copy is restricted to in-frame clones and leaves out a portion. The sample lists approximately 81,000 clones, about 91% occurring once. The source was CD4+ T cells from blood (PBMCs), collected 24 months after the transplant. The source is a human patient who received a combined kidney and bone marrow transplant. Part of the T cell pool may stem from the graft donor. Each CDR3 is given with its conserved first and last residue. D genes are given only for firm matches. Clone size is given for some rows only: seen once, a few or many times, or a class if the clone is expanded.

clone_size,j_call,d_call,cdr3_length,v_call,cdr3_aa,cdr3_nt
NA,TRBJ2-4,NA,13,TRBV6-5,CASSPGHKNIQYF,TGTGCCAGCAGCCCGGGACACAAAAACATTCAGTACTTC
NA,TRBJ1-2,TRBD1,13,TRBV4-3,CASADRGKDGYTF,TGCGCCAGCGCTGACAGGGGAAAAGATGGCTACACCTTC
NA,TRBJ1-1,NA,11,TRBV19,CATYRNTEAFF,TGTGCCACATACAGGAACACTGAAGCTTTCTTT
NA,TRBJ2-7,TRBD2,16,TRBV19,CASSILSTSGPSEQYF,TGTGCCAGTAGTATCCTCTCGACTAGCGGGCCGTCCGAGCAGTACTTC
NA,TRBJ2-2,TRBD1,14,TRBV9,CASKGTGVTGELFF,TGTGCCAGCAAGGGGACAGGGGTCACCGGGGAGCTGTTTTTT
NA,TRBJ1-2,TRBD1,17,TRBV12-5,CASGFFLGTGGPYGYTF,TGTGCTAGTGGTTTTTTCCTGGGGACAGGGGGACCGTATGGCTACACCTTC
NA,TRBJ2-3,NA,17,TRBV7-9,CASSRRGGGRSTDTQYF,TGTGCCAGCAGCCGAAGAGGGGGCGGGAGGTCCACAGATACGCAGTATTTT
NA,TRBJ2-7,NA,14,TRBV11-2,CASSLGLLSYEQYF,TGTGCCAGCAGCTTAGGACTACTCTCCTACGAGCAGTACTTC
NA,TRBJ2-3,TRBD2,14,TRBV5-1,CASSGLAGTDTQYF,TGCGCCAGCTCTGGACTAGCGGGGACAGATACGCAGTATTTT
NA,TRBJ1-2,TRBD1,16,TRBV27,CASSPAGTGLLYGYTF,TGTGCCAGCAGTCCCGCCGGGACAGGGCTCCTCTATGGCTACACCTTC
NA,TRBJ1-1,NA,11,TRBV20-1,CSARENRIAFF,TGCAGTGCTAGAGAAAACAGGATAGCTTTCTTT
NA,TRBJ2-5,TRBD1,13,TRBV19,CASSPDRTETQYF,TGTGCCAGTAGCCCGGACAGGACAGAGACCCAGTACTTC
NA,TRBJ1-2,NA,14,TRBV29-1,CSVEGADANYGYTF,TGCAGCGTTGAAGGGGCAGACGCTAACTATGGCTACACCTTC
NA,TRBJ2-1,NA,15,TRBV7-3,CASSVDSSPYNEQFF,TGTGCCAGCAGCGTGGACTCCTCCCCCTACAATGAGCAGTTCTTC
NA,TRBJ1-6,NA,17,TRBV30,CAWMGLDSRILNSPLHF,TGTGCCTGGATGGGTTTGGACAGCCGAATACTTAATTCACCCCTCCACTTT
NA,TRBJ2-6,NA,15,TRBV27,CASKRGGTGANVLTF,TGTGCCAGCAAAAGGGGGGGAACTGGGGCCAACGTCCTGACTTTC
NA,TRBJ2-7,NA,15,TRBV6-5,CASSYSGQGFYEQYF,TGTGCCAGCAGTTACTCAGGCCAGGGTTTCTACGAGCAGTACTTC
NA,TRBJ2-7,TRBD2,15,TRBV7-3,CASSLIAGSTYEQYF,TGTGCCAGCAGCCTCATAGCGGGATCAACCTACGAGCAGTACTTC
NA,TRBJ2-1,TRBD2,15,TRBV7-3,CASSLGLAVYNEQFF,TGTGCCAGCAGCTTGGGTCTAGCGGTCTACAATGAGCAGTTCTTC
NA,TRBJ1-6,NA,16,TRBV4-1,CASAIQSVTVGSPLHF,TGCGCCAGCGCCATCCAAAGCGTAACCGTCGGTTCACCCCTCCACTTT
NA,TRBJ2-7,TRBD2,15,TRBV27,CASSLWTSGIYEQYF,TGTGCCAGCAGTTTATGGACTAGCGGGATATACGAGCAGTACTTC
NA,TRBJ2-5,NA,15,TRBV5-1,CASSLATGVRETQYF,TGCGCCAGCAGCTTGGCCACGGGAGTGCGAGAGACCCAGTACTTC
once,TRBJ1-2,NA,14,TRBV5-1,CASSLAVAGYGYTF,TGCGCCAGCAGCTTGGCCGTCGCGGGCTATGGCTACACCTTC
few,TRBJ1-3,NA,16,TRBV10-3,CAISESGGASGNTIYF,TGTGCCATCAGTGAGTCGGGAGGGGCCAGTGGAAACACCATATATTTT
NA,TRBJ2-5,NA,15,TRBV7-8,CASSLVSGGLETQYF,TGTGCCAGCAGCTTAGTCAGCGGAGGTTTAGAGACCCAGTACTTC
NA,TRBJ1-2,NA,15,TRBV7-2,CASSHRTHLSYGYTF,TGTGCCAGCAGCCACAGGACCCATCTGAGCTATGGCTACACCTTC
NA,TRBJ1-1,TRBD1,14,TRBV5-1,CASSLGYRTGEAFF,TGCGCCAGCAGCTTGGGATATAGGACAGGGGAAGCTTTCTTT
NA,TRBJ1-1,TRBD1,14,TRBV5-5,CASSRQGMNTEAFF,TGTGCCAGCTCCAGACAGGGGATGAACACTGAAGCTTTCTTT
NA,TRBJ2-4,NA,16,TRBV15,CATSRDQVQDKNIQYF,TGTGCCACCAGCAGAGATCAGGTACAGGACAAAAACATTCAGTACTTC
NA,TRBJ1-2,NA,15,TRBV6-6,CASSYLGRGNYGYTF,TGTGCCAGCAGTTATCTTGGCAGGGGAAACTATGGCTACACCTTC
NA,TRBJ1-2,NA,15,TRBV5-1,CASSLLTGTNYGYTF,TGCGCCAGCAGCTTGCTCACCGGGACTAACTATGGCTACACCTTC